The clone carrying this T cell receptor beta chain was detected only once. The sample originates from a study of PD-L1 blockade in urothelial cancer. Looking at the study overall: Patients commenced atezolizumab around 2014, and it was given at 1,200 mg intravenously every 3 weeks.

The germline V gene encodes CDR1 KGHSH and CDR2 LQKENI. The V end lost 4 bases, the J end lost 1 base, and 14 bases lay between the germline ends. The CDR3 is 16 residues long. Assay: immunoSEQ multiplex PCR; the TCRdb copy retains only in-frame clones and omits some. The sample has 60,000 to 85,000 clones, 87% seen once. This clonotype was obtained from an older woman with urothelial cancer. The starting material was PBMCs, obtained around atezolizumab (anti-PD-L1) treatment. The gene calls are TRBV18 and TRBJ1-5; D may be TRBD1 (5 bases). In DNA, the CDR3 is TGTGCCAGCTCACGCGGAGGGGAGGCGAGCAATCAGCCCCAGCATTTT. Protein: CASSRGGEASNQPQHF.